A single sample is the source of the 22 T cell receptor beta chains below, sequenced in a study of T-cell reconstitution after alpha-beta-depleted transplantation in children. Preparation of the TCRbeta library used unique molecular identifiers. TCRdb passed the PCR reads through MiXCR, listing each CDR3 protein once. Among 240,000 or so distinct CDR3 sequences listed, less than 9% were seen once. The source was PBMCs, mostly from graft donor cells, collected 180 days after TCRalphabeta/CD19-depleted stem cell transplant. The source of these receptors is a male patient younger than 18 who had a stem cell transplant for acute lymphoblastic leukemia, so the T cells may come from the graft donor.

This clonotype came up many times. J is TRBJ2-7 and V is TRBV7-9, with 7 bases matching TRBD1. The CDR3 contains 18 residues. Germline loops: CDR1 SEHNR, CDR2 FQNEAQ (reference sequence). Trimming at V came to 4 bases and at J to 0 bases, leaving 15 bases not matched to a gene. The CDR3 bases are TGTGCCAGCAGCTCAACGGGACAGAGAGGGGGCTTCTCCTACGAGCAGTACTTC. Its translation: CASSSTGQRGGFSYEQYF.

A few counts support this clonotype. In DNA, the CDR3 is TGTGCCAGTAGTATACAGGTAAATCAGCCCCAGCATTTT. This codes for CASSIQVNQPQHF. The J gene is TRBJ1-5, the V gene TRBV19; D gene uncertain. The CDR3 sequence is 13 residues long. The germline V gene has CDR1 LNHDA and CDR2 SQIVND (reference sequence). Trimming cost V 2 bases and J 4 bases, with 6 bases left between them.

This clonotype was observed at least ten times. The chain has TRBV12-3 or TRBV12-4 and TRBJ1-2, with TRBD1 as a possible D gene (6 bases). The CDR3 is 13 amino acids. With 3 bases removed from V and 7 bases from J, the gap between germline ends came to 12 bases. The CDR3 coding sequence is TGTGCCAGCAGTTTCCACAGGGTTTCTGGCTACACCTTC. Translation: CASSFHRVSGYTF.

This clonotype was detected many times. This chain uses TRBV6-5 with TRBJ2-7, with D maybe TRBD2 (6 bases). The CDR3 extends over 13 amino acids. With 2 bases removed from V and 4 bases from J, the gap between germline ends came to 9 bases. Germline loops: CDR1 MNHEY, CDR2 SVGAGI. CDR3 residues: CASSYAGRYEQYF. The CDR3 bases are TGTGCCAGCAGTTACGCGGGGAGGTACGAGCAGTACTTC.

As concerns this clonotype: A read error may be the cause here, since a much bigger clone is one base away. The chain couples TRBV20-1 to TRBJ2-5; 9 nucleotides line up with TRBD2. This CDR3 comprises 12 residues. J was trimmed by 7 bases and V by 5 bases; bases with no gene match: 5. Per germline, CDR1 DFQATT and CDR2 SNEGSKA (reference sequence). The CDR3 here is CSAGLARVTQYF. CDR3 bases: TGCAGTGCTGGACTAGCGAGGGTGACCCAGTACTTC.

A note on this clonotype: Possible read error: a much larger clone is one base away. CDR3 sequence (DNA): TGCGCCAGCAGCCCCGCTAGGGGGCTGTCCGGGGAGCTGTTTTTT. Amino acid sequence: CASSPARGLSGELFF. This chain links TRBV5-1 with TRBJ2-2; 7 nucleotides line up with TRBD1. The germline gives CDR1 SGHRS, CDR2 YFSETQ. The CDR3 has 15 amino acids. Trimming removed 4 bases from V and 6 bases from J; junction bases left unmatched: 9.

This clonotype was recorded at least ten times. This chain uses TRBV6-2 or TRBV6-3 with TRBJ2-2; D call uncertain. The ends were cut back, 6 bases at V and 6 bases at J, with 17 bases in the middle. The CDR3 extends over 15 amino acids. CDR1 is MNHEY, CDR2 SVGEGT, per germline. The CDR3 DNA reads TGTGCCAGCAGGCCCCTTCTGGGGTATCCCGGGGAGCTGTTTTTT. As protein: CASRPLLGYPGELFF.

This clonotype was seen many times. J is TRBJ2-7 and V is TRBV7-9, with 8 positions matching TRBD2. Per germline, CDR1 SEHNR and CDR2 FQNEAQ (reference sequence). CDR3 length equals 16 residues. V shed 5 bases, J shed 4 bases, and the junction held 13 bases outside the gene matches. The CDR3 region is CASSPPEREMKYEQYF. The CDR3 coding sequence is TGTGCCAGCAGCCCCCCAGAGCGGGAGATGAAATACGAGCAGTACTTC.

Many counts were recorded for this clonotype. The CDR3 reads CASSYGGYYNEQFF. Here the CDR3 DNA reads TGTGCCAGCAGTTACGGGGGATACTACAATGAGCAGTTCTTC. V and J are TRBV6-5 and TRBJ2-1; D may match TRBD1 or TRBD2 (5 bases each). Trimming removed 2 bases at V and 3 bases at J, with 8 bases between. The CDR3 covers 14 residues. CDR1 is MNHEY and CDR2 is SVGAGI in the germline V gene.

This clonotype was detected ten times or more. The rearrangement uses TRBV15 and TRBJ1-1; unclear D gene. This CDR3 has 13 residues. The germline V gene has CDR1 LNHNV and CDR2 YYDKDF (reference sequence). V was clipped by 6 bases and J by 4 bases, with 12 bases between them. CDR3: CATRFGIGTEAFF. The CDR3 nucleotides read TGTGCCACCAGGTTTGGAATTGGCACTGAAGCTTTCTTT. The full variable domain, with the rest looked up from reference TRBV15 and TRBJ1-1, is DAMVIQNPRYQVTQFGKPVTLSCSQTLNHNVMYWYQQKSSQAPKLLFHYYDKDFNNEADTPDNFQSRRPNTSFCFLDIRSPGLGDTAMYLCATRFGIGTEAFFGQGTRLTVV.

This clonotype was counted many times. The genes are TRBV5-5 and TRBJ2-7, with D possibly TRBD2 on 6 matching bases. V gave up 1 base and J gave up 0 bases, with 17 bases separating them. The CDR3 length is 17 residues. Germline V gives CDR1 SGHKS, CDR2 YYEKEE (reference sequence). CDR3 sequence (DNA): TGTGCCAGCAGCTTGAGGGGCGGAGGGTTCCTCTCCTACGAGCAGTACTTC. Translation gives CASSLRGGGFLSYEQYF. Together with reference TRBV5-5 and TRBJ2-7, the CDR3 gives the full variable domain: DAGVTQSPTHLIKTRGQQVTLRCSPISGHKSVSWYQQVLGQGPQFIFQYYEKEERGRGNFPDRFSARQFPNYSSELNVNALLLGDSALYLCASSLRGGGFLSYEQYFGPGTRLTVT.

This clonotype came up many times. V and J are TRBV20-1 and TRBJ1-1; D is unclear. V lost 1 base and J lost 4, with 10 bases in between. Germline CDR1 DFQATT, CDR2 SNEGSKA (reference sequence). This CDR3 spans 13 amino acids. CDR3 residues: CSARGGHSTEAFF. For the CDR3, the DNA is TGCAGTGCTAGAGGGGGTCACTCCACTGAAGCTTTCTTT.

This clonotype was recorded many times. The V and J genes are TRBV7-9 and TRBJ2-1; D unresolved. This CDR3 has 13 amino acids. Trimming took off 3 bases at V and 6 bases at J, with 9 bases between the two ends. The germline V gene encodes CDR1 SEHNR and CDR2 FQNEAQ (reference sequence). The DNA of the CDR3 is TGTGCCAGCAGCTTTTTGGCCAGCAATGAGCAGTTCTTC. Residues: CASSFLASNEQFF.

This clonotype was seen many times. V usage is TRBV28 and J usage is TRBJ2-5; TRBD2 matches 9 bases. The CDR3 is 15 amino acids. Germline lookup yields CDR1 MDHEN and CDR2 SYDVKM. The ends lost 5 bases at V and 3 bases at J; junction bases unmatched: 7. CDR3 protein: CASSIPGLAEETQYF. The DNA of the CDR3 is TGTGCCAGCAGTATTCCGGGACTAGCCGAAGAGACCCAGTACTTC.

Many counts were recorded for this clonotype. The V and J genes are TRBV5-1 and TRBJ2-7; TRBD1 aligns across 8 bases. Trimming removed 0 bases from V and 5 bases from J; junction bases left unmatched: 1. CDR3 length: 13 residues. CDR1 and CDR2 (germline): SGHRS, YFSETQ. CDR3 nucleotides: TGCGCCAGCAGCTTGGCAGGGGGCGACGAGCAGTACTTC. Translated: CASSLAGGDEQYF.

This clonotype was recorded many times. In nucleotides, the CDR3 is TGTGCCAGCAGTCGTAGGGACACCAAAAACATTCAGTACTTC. Translating gives CASSRRDTKNIQYF. V gene TRBV12-3 or TRBV12-4 combines with J gene TRBJ2-4; D may be TRBD1 (6 bases). The CDR3 consists of 14 residues. The V end lost 5 bases, the J end lost 2 bases, and 10 bases lay between the germline ends.

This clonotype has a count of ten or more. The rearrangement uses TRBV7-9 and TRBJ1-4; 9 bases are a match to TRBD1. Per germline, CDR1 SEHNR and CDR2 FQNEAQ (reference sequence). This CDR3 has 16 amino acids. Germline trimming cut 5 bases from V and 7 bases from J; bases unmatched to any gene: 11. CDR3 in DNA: TGTGCCAGCAGCGGACAAGGACAGGGGTCACCTGAAAAACTGTTTTTT. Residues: CASSGQGQGSPEKLFF.

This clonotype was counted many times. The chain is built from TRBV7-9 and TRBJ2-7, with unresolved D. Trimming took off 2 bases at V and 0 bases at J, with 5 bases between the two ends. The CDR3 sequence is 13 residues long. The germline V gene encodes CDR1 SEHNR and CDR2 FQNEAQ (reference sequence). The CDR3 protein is CASSLPSSYEQYF. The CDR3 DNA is TGTGCCAGCAGCTTACCCAGCTCCTACGAGCAGTACTTC. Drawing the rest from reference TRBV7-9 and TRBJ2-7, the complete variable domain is DTGVSQNPRHKITKRGQNVTFRCDPISEHNRLYWYRQTLGQGPEFLTYFQNEAQLEKSRLLSDRFSAERPKGSFSTLEIQRTEQGDSAMYLCASSLPSSYEQYFGPGTRLTVT.

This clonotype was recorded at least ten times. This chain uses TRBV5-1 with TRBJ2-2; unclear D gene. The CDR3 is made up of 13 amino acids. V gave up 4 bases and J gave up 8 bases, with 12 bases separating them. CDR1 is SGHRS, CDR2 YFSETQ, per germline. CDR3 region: CASSQDPVGELFF. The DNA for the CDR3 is TGCGCCAGCAGCCAAGACCCTGTAGGGGAGCTGTTTTTT.

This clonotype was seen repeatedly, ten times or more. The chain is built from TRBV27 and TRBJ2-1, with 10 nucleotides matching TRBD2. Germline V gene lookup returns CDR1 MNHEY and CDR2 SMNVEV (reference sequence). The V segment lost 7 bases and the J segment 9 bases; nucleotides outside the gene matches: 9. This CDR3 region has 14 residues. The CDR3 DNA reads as TGTGCCAGCACACGGACTAGCGGAGGCGGTGAGCAGTTCTTC. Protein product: CASTRTSGGGEQFF.

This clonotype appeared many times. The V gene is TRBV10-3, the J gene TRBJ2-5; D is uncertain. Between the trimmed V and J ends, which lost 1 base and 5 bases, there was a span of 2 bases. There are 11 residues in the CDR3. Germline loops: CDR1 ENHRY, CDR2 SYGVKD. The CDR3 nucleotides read TGTGCCATCAGTGAGTTGGAGACCCAGTACTTC. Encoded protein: CAISELETQYF.

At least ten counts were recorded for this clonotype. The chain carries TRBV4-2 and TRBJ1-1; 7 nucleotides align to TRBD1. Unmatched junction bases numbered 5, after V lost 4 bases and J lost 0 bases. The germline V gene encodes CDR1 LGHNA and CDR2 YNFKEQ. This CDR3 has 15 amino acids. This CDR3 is CASSRGTAMNTEAFF. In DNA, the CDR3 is TGTGCCAGCAGCCGAGGGACAGCGATGAACACTGAAGCTTTCTTT.